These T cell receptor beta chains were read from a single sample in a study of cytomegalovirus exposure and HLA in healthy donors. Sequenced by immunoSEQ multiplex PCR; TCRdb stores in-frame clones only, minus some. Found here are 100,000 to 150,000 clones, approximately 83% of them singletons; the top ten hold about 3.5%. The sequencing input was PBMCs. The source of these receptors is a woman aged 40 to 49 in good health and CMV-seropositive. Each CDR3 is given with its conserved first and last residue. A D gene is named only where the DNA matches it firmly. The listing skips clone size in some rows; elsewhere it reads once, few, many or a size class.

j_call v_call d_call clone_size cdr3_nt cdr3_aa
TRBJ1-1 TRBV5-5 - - TGTGCCACCACGGGAGCCGCCCTCTCTGAAGCTTTCTTT CATTGAALSEAFF
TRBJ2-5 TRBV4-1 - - TGCGCCAGCAGCCAAGCACAGGGCGAGGGAGAGACCCAGTACTTC CASSQAQGEGETQYF
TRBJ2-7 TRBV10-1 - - TGCGCCCGCCGGGTCGTGGACACAAGCTCCTACGAGCAGTACTTC CARRVVDTSSYEQYF
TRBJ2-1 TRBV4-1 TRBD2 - TGCGCCAGCAGCCAAGATGCGGGAGGTACCTACAATGAGCAGTTCTTC CASSQDAGGTYNEQFF
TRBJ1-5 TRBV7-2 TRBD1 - TGTGCCAGCAGCCCGAACAACAGGGGAAATAGCAATCAGCCCCAGCATTTT CASSPNNRGNSNQPQHF
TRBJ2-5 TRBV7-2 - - TGTGCCAGCAGCTTAGGGTCGGGGGGCTCAGAGACCCAGTACTTC CASSLGSGGSETQYF
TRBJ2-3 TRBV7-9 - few TGTTCCAGCAGCAAAAGGGACATAAGGAACACAGATACGCAGTATTTT CSSSKRDIRNTDTQYF
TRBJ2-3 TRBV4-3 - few TGCGCCAGCAGCCAATCAAGCGGATTCACAGATACGCAGTATTTT CASSQSSGFTDTQYF
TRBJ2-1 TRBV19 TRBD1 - TGTGCCAGTAGTGTCCCCGGGGGGACAGGGGGAAATGAGCAGTTCTTC CASSVPGGTGGNEQFF
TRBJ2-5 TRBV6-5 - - TGTGCCAGCAGTGGGCAGTCAACAGGGACCCAGTACTTC CASSGQSTGTQYF
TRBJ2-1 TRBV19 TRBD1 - TGTGCCAGTAGTACAGGGGGCTATGAGCAGTTCTTC CASSTGGYEQFF
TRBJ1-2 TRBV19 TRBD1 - TGTGCCAGTAGTCCATGGACAGGGAATGGCTCTGGCTACACCTTC CASSPWTGNGSGYTF
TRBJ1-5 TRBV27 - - TGTGCCAGCAATACGATCGGGGTTGGGAGCAATCAGCCCCAGCATTTT CASNTIGVGSNQPQHF
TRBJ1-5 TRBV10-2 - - TGCGCCAGCAGTGAGTCGGGGGGGGGCAATCAGCCCCAGCATTTT CASSESGGGNQPQHF
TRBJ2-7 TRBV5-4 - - TGTGCCAGCAGCTTGAATTCGAGGGAGCAGTACTTC CASSLNSREQYF
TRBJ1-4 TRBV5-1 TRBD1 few TGCGCCAGCAGAAGGGACAGGGCAGGGAATGAAAAACTGTTTTTT CASRRDRAGNEKLFF
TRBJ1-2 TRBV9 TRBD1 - TGTGCCAGCAGCCCAGACAGGGGGTCCGCTAACTATGGCTACACCTTC CASSPDRGSANYGYTF
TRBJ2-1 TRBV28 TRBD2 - TGTGCCAGCAGTCCCCTCGCGTTTGGAGCGGGAAGCCTTAATGAGCAGTTCTTC CASSPLAFGAGSLNEQFF
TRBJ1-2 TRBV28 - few TGTGCCAGCAGTTTGGGTTCCTCCCTACAGGGCAACTATGGCTACACCTTC CASSLGSSLQGNYGYTF
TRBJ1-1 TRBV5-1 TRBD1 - TGCGCCAGCAGCTCGGGACAGCAGAACACTGAAGCTTTCTTT CASSSGQQNTEAFF
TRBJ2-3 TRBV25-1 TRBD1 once TGTGCCAGCAGTGAGACAGGGACGCATACGCAGTATTTT CASSETGTHTQYF
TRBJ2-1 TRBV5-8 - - TGTGCCAGCAGCTTCGACTCATCCCACAACAATGAGCAGTTCTTC CASSFDSSHNNEQFF
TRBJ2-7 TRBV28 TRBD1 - TGTGCCAGCAGTTCCCCGGGACAGGTATCCTACGAGCAGTACTTC CASSSPGQVSYEQYF
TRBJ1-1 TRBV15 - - TGTGCCACCAGCAGAGGAAAACAGAACACTGAAGCTTTCTTT CATSRGKQNTEAFF
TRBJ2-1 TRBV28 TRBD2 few TGTGCCAGCAAAAACCTTTTAGCGGGCGTTCGGAATGAGCAGTTCTTC CASKNLLAGVRNEQFF
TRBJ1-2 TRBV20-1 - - TGCAGTGCCATCTATGGCTACACCTTC CSAIYGYTF
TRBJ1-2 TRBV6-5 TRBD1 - TGTGCCAGCAGTTTCGACAGGGGCGGCGGCTACACCTTC CASSFDRGGGYTF
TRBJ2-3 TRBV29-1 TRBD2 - TGCAGCGGACGTTTAGGGACTACGGGTACGCAGTATTTT CSGRLGTTGTQYF
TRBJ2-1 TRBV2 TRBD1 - TGTGCCAGCAGAAGACAGGGGAACACAAATGAGCAGTTCTTC CASRRQGNTNEQFF
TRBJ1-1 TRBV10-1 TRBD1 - TGCGCCAGCAGTGAGTCCGGTTACAGGGGAACCACTGAAGCTTTCTTT CASSESGYRGTTEAFF
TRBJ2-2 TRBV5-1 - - TGCGCCAGCAGCCCAATTAGAGGCGGCACCGGGAAGCTGTTTTTT CASSPIRGGTGKLFF
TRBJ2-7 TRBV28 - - TGTGCCAGCAGTAAACTACTGTTGCGGCAGTACTTC CASSKLLLRQYF
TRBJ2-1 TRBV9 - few TGTGCCAGCAGCGTAGCGGGGAACTCCTACAATGAGCAGTTCTTC CASSVAGNSYNEQFF
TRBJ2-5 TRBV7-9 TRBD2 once TGTGCCAGCAGCACCCACGGCCAAACTAGCGGGAGGGCCATCGAGACCCAGTACTTC CASSTHGQTSGRAIETQYF
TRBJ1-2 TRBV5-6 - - TGTGCCAGCAGCGGCAGGGGAGCTAACTATGGCTACACCTTC CASSGRGANYGYTF
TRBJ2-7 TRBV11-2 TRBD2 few TGTGCCAGCAGCTTAGAGGGCGGGGGTCTAGCTGTCTACGAGCAGTACTTC CASSLEGGGLAVYEQYF
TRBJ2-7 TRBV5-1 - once TGCGCCAGCAGCTTGGCCGTGGCAGGGATGGACGAGCAGTACTTC CASSLAVAGMDEQYF
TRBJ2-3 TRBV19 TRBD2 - TGTGCCAGTAGTAGACTAGCGGGAGTAGGGACAGATACGCAGTATTTT CASSRLAGVGTDTQYF
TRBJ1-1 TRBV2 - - TGTGCCAGCAGAACCCGCGGGATCACGAACACTGAAGCTTTCTTT CASRTRGITNTEAFF
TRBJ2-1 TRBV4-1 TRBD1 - TGCGCCAGCAGCCAAGATAGGGACAGGGTTGCCTACAATGAGCAGTTCTTC CASSQDRDRVAYNEQFF
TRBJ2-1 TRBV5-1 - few TGCGCCAGCAGCTTGGGGCCCAAAGTAGTCGGGGTGGACTCCTACAATGAGCAGTTCTTC CASSLGPKVVGVDSYNEQFF
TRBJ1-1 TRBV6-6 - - TGTGCCAGCAGTTACTTGGGGGGAAGCACTGAAGCTTTCTTT CASSYLGGSTEAFF